These 25 T cell receptor beta chains came from one sample sequenced in a study of graft-versus-host responses after intestinal transplantation. The table came from immunoSEQ multiplex PCR; TCRdb's copy has only in-frame clones and leaves some out. The sample lists 85,000 to 90,000 clones, 85% to 95% seen once, with around 0.37% in the top ten. For these TCRs, the target antigens are not known. Sample: unstimulated CD4+ T cells sorted from spleen or lymph node cells, taken before transplant. All receptors derive from a human donor who was the organ donor for an intestinal transplant.

The rearrangement joins TRBV28 to TRBJ2-5; 14 positions agree with TRBD2. Matching the DNA end better, TRBJ2-7 makes the J call doubtful. The CDR3 length is 16 residues. The germline V gene encodes CDR1 MDHEN and CDR2 SYDVKM. CDR3 loop: CASSFGTSGSEDEQYF. CDR3 DNA sequence: TGTGCCAGCAGTTTCGGGACTAGCGGGAGCGAGGACGAGCAGTACTTC.

The V call is TRBV6-1, the J call TRBJ1-1, with D tentatively TRBD1 (6 bases). The CDR3 length is 14 residues. CDR1 MNHNS and CDR2 SASEGT come from the germline V gene. The germline V and J ends were trimmed by 3 bases and 5 bases, with 13 bases remaining between them. The CDR3 DNA follows: TGTGCCAGCAGTGATCTCACAGGGTTGACTGAAGCTTTCTTT. Translation gives CASSDLTGLTEAFF.

V is TRBV11-3 and J is TRBJ2-1; D is perhaps TRBD2 (5 bases). V gave up 5 bases and J gave up 9 bases, with 17 bases separating them. Germline-derived CDR1 and CDR2 are SGHNT and YENEEA. The CDR3 is made up of 14 amino acids. CDR3 loop: CASSHEGLWSEQFF. Written as DNA, the CDR3 is TGTGCCAGCAGCCACGAGGGCCTTTGGTCTGAGCAGTTCTTC.

The genes are TRBV28 and TRBJ2-3; 10 bases map to TRBD1. The CDR3 has 16 residues. The germline gives CDR1 MDHEN, CDR2 SYDVKM. With V trimmed by 2 bases and J by 2 bases, 4 bases remained unmatched. The CDR3 DNA sequence: TGTGCCAGCAGTTTACTCGGACAGGGGGTCACAGATACGCAGTATTTT. The encoded protein is CASSLLGQGVTDTQYF.

This sequence joins TRBV7-8 and TRBJ1-1; 10 positions match TRBD1. CDR3 length: 18 amino acids. Germline values: CDR1 SGHVS, CDR2 FQNEAQ. Trimming cost V 0 bases and J 1 base; bases outside gene matches: 8. CDR3 nucleotides: TGTGCCAGCAGCTTAGCGCGCCATTGGGACAGGGGGAACACTGAAGCTTTCTTT. This translates into CASSLARHWDRGNTEAFF.

This chain links TRBV19 with TRBJ2-7, with D possibly TRBD2 on 5 matching bases. The germline V and J ends were trimmed by 5 bases and 2 bases, with 16 bases remaining between them. Germline CDR1 LNHDA, CDR2 SQIVND (reference sequence). CDR3 size: 15 residues. CDR3 nucleotide sequence: TGTGCCAGTAGTGCCGGGCCCACGGAGGCCTACGAGCAGTACTTC. Translated: CASSAGPTEAYEQYF.

The V and J genes are TRBV2 and TRBJ1-5; D not resolved. Germline-derived CDR1 and CDR2 are SNHLY and FYNNEI. This CDR3 region has 15 residues. The V and J ends lost 5 bases and 3 bases respectively, with 14 bases between them. The CDR3 loop is CASSQEAITNQPQHF. In DNA form, the CDR3 reads TGTGCCAGCAGTCAGGAGGCGATTACCAATCAGCCCCAGCATTTT.

This clone was found a few times. The chain links TRBV6-6 to TRBJ1-3; 9 positions match TRBD1. Trimming removed 8 bases from V and 2 bases from J; junction bases left unmatched: 7. There are 15 residues in the CDR3. Germline CDR1 and CDR2: MNHNY and SVGAGI (reference sequence). This CDR3 is CASCKQGAPGNTIYF. Written as DNA, the CDR3 is TGTGCCAGCTGTAAACAGGGGGCCCCTGGAAACACCATATATTTT.

The V gene is TRBV7-9, the J gene TRBJ1-4; no clear D gene. Per the germline V gene, CDR1 is SEHNR and CDR2 is FQNEAQ (reference sequence). The CDR3 has 14 residues. The V end lost 0 bases, the J end lost 6 bases, and 8 bases lay between the germline ends. This chain's CDR3 is CASSLAGLDEKLFF. CDR3 in DNA: TGTGCCAGCAGCTTAGCCGGGTTGGATGAAAAACTGTTTTTT. The full variable domain, with the rest looked up from reference TRBV7-9 and TRBJ1-4, is DTGVSQNPRHKITKRGQNVTFRCDPISEHNRLYWYRQTLGQGPEFLTYFQNEAQLEKSRLLSDRFSAERPKGSFSTLEIQRTEQGDSAMYLCASSLAGLDEKLFFGSGTQLSVL.

The chain carries TRBV7-8 and TRBJ2-6, with 11 positions matching TRBD2. The CDR3 runs 20 residues. The junction had 13 bases not matched to a gene; V was cut back by 5 bases and J by 1 base. Germline V CDR1 and CDR2: SGHVS, FQNEAQ. The CDR3 DNA sequence: TGTGCCAGCAGCCCGAAAACTAGCGGGAGATTCTCATCTGGGGCCAACGTCCTGACTTTC. Protein: CASSPKTSGRFSSGANVLTF.

The CDR3: CASSPTGLGEKLFF. In DNA form, the CDR3 reads TGTGCCAGCAGTCCTACAGGGCTGGGTGAAAAACTGTTTTTT. V is TRBV28 and J is TRBJ1-4; possible D gene TRBD1, 6 bases. Germline V gives CDR1 MDHEN, CDR2 SYDVKM. The V end lost 5 bases, the J end lost 7 bases, and 14 bases lay between the germline ends. The CDR3 length is 14 residues.

The V gene is TRBV6-6, the J gene TRBJ1-5; D not certain. CDR3 length: 14 amino acids. Per germline, CDR1 MNHNY and CDR2 SVGAGI (reference sequence). The V and J ends lost 6 bases and 2 bases respectively, with 11 bases between them. This chain's CDR3 is CASSPGQGNQPQHF. The CDR3 DNA reads TGTGCCAGCAGCCCTGGGCAGGGCAATCAGCCCCAGCATTTT.

The genes are TRBV25-1 and TRBJ2-1, with D maybe TRBD1 (7 bases). The CDR3 length is 16 residues. The germline V gene encodes CDR1 MGHDK and CDR2 SYGVNS. The ends were cut back, 2 bases at V and 2 bases at J, with 13 bases in the middle. The CDR3 DNA reads TGTGCCAGCAGTGAAGGGGGGCAGGGGGCCTACAATGAGCAGTTCTTC. The encoded protein is CASSEGGQGAYNEQFF. Filled out from reference TRBV25-1 and TRBJ2-1, the complete variable domain reads EADIYQTPRYLVIGTGKKITLECSQTMGHDKMYWYQQDPGMELHLIHYSYGVNSTEKGDLSSESTVSRIRTEHFPLTLESARPSHTSQYLCASSEGGQGAYNEQFFGPGTRLTVL.

V usage is TRBV9 and J usage is TRBJ2-3, with 7 bases that match TRBD1. V trimming: 4 bases; J trimming: 0 bases; junction bases outside the gene matches: 8. Germline CDR1 reads SGDLS; CDR2 reads YYNGEE. The CDR3 loop spans 16 amino acids. CDR3 sequence (DNA): TGTGCCAGCAGCTCACCCGGGACAGCGAGCACAGATACGCAGTATTTT. This encodes CASSSPGTASTDTQYF.

This chain links TRBV28 with TRBJ2-7, with TRBD1 matching over 10 bases. Germline loops: CDR1 MDHEN, CDR2 SYDVKM. The CDR3 runs to 12 residues. The V and J ends lost 6 bases and 12 bases, in that order; junction bases with no gene match: 8. This chain's CDR3 is CASRTLGTGVYF. The CDR3 DNA is TGTGCCAGCAGGACGCTCGGGACAGGGGTGTACTTC.

The CDR3 spells CASSYSKGASYGYTF. The CDR3 DNA reads as TGTGCCAGCAGTTACTCGAAGGGAGCCTCCTATGGCTACACCTTC. This chain uses TRBV6-5 with TRBJ1-2; D not certain. The germline V and J ends were trimmed by 0 bases and 4 bases, with 12 bases remaining between them. This CDR3 contains 15 residues. Germline V gene data show CDR1 as MNHEY and CDR2 as SVGAGI.

This chain uses TRBV7-8 with TRBJ2-7, with 9 nucleotides matching TRBD2. V gave up 3 bases and J gave up 1 base; unmatched junction bases: 4. Germline-derived CDR1 and CDR2 are SGHVS and FQNEAQ. The CDR3 consists of 15 residues. This CDR3 is CASSFLTSGSYEQYF. In DNA, the CDR3 is TGTGCCAGCAGCTTTCTGACTAGCGGTTCCTACGAGCAGTACTTC. Full variable domain (remainder filled in from reference TRBV7-8 and TRBJ2-7): GAGVSQSPRYKVAKRGQDVALRCDPISGHVSLFWYQQALGQGPEFLTYFQNEAQLDKSGLPSDRFFAERPEGSVSTLKIQRTQQEDSAVYLCASSFLTSGSYEQYFGPGTRLTVT.

The chain carries TRBV7-2 and TRBJ1-3, with 8 bases identical to TRBD1. The CDR3 is 17 amino acids. The germline V gene encodes CDR1 SGHTA and CDR2 FQGNSA. Losses at the gene ends were 1 base for V and 0 bases for J; bases not matched to a gene: 5. Written as DNA, the CDR3 is TGTGCCAGCAGCTTAGGGGACAGGCCAAACTCTGGAAACACCATATATTTT. Amino acids: CASSLGDRPNSGNTIYF. Using reference TRBV7-2 and TRBJ1-3 for the parts outside the CDR3, the full variable domain is GAGVSQSPSNKVTEKGKDVELRCDPISGHTALYWYRQSLGQGLEFLIYFQGNSAPDKSGLPSDRFSAERTGGSVSTLTIQRTQQEDSAVYLCASSLGDRPNSGNTIYFGEGSWLTVV.

This clone was counted once. This chain links TRBV7-9 with TRBJ1-5; no definite D call. V lost 0 bases and J 7 bases, leaving 7 bases between the germline ends. CDR1 and CDR2 from the germline V gene are SEHNR and FQNEAQ (reference sequence). The length of the CDR3 is 13 residues. CDR3 amino acids: CASSLAEDQPQHF. For the CDR3, the DNA is TGTGCCAGCAGCTTAGCGGAGGACCAGCCCCAGCATTTT.

The chain uses TRBV28 and TRBJ1-4; TRBD1 matches 9 bases. The CDR3 runs to 15 residues. The junction had 12 bases not matched to a gene; V was cut back by 8 bases and J by 8 bases. The V gene's germline CDR1 is MDHEN and CDR2 SYDVKM. CDR3 region: CASQTSGTGFEKLFF. For the CDR3, the DNA is TGTGCCAGCCAAACCTCCGGGACAGGGTTCGAAAAACTGTTTTTT.

The chain carries TRBV5-1 and TRBJ2-2, with 10 nucleotides matching TRBD1. V lost 4 bases to trimming and J lost 5 bases; unmatched junction nucleotides: 5. Looked up from germline, CDR1 is SGHRS and CDR2 is YFSETQ. The CDR3 has 15 amino acids. Here the CDR3 reads CASSLRDRGTGELFF. CDR3 nucleotide sequence: TGCGCCAGCAGCCTACGGGACAGGGGAACCGGGGAGCTGTTTTTT. Drawing the rest from reference TRBV5-1 and TRBJ2-2, the complete variable domain is KAGVTQTPRYLIKTRGQQVTLSCSPISGHRSVSWYQQTPGQGLQFLFEYFSETQRNKGNFPGRFSGRQFSNSRSEMNVSTLELGDSALYLCASSLRDRGTGELFFGEGSRLTVL.

This clone was recorded once. CDR3 loop: CASSPADTARDTQYF. The CDR3 coding sequence is TGCGCCAGCAGCCCTGCTGACACGGCCCGGGATACGCAGTATTTT. The rearrangement uses TRBV5-1 and TRBJ2-3; no definite D call. The CDR3 consists of 15 residues. Germline CDR1 is SGHRS and CDR2 is YFSETQ. The V end lost 4 bases, the J end lost 6 bases, and 18 bases lay between the germline ends.

For the CDR3, the DNA is TGCGCCAGCAGCTTGGGATTGACAGGATTTACAGATACGCAGTATTTT. Protein sequence: CASSLGLTGFTDTQYF. The V and J genes are TRBV5-1 and TRBJ2-3, with D tentatively TRBD1 (6 bases). V lost 0 bases to trimming and J lost 3 bases, with 14 bases between them. Germline-derived CDR1 and CDR2 are SGHRS and YFSETQ. This CDR3 contains 16 residues.

CDR3 loop: CASSIRDFKETQYF. The CDR3 region has the DNA TGCGCCAGCAGTATCCGGGACTTTAAAGAGACCCAGTACTTC. The chain links TRBV10-2 to TRBJ2-5; possibly TRBD2 for D (6 bases). Germline CDR1 reads WSHSY; CDR2 reads SAAADI. The CDR3 sequence is 14 residues long. Trimming took off 5 bases at V and 3 bases at J, with 13 bases between the two ends.

The J gene is TRBJ1-5, the V gene TRBV7-9, with D possibly being TRBD1 (5 bases). Trimming removed 1 base at V and 5 bases at J, with 6 bases between. The CDR3 extends over 13 amino acids. Germline V gives CDR1 SEHNR, CDR2 FQNEAQ (reference sequence). Here the CDR3 DNA reads TGTGCCAGCAGCTTAGAGGGGTATCAGCCCCAGCATTTT. It translates to CASSLEGYQPQHF.